Given below is one T cell receptor beta chain in context. What it recognizes is unknown. Individuals who donated were healthy Caucasians from Russia aged roughly 6 to 100. They isolated at least 7 million PBMCs from each sample. RNA extraction gave at least 5 micrograms of total RNA per sample. With a J-beta primer mix and a sample-barcoded 5' primer, a second PCR ran 7 to 11 cycles. TCRdb reprocessed the 5' RACE reads via MiXCR and lists one record per CDR3 protein. The data show 1.6 million or so distinct CDR3 sequences, about 31% seen once. This sample was taken from a study of blood T cells in healthy people across ages. Study-wide findings and caveats: The lack of PBMC sorting stopped any conclusive naive versus antigen-experienced comparison.

The CDR3 consists of 14 residues. The germline gives CDR1 MNHNY, CDR2 SVGAGI (reference sequence). V was clipped by 6 bases and J by 1 base, with 12 bases between them. V is TRBV6-6 and J is TRBJ2-5, with D perhaps TRBD2 (5 bases). Sequenced sample: blood. This receptor was obtained from a woman between 25 and 40 years old in good health. CDR3 bases: TGTGCCAGCAGGAGGGCGCTGCTCCAAGAGACCCAGTACTTC. It encodes CASRRALLQETQYF.